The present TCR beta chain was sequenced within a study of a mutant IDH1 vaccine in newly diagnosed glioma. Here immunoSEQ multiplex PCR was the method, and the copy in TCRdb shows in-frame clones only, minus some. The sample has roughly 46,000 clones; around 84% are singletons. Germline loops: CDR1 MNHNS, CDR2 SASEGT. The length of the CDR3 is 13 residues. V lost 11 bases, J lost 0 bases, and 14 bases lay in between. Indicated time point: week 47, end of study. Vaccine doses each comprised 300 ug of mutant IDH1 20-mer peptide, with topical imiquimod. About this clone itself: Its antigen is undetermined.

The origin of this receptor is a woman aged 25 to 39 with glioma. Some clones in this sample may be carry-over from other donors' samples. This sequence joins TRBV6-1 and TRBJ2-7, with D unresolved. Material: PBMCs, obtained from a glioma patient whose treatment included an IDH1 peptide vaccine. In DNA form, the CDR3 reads TGTGCCTCGACTCTATACAGCTCCTACGAGCAGTACTTC. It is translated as CASTLYSSYEQYF.